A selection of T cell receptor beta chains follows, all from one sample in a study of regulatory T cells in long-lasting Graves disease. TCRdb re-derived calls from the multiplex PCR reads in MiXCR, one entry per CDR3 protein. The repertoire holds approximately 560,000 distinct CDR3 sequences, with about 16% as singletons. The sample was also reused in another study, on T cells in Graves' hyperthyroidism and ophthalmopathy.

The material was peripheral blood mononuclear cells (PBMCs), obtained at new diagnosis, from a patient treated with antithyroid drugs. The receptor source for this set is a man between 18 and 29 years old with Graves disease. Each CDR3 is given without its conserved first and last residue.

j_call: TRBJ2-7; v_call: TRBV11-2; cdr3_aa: ASSEAIGYEQY
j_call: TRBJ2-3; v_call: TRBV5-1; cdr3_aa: ASTKGDTQY
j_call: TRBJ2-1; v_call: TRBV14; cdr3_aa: ASSQGDRELNEQF
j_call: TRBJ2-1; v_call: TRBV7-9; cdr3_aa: ASSLFLNEQF
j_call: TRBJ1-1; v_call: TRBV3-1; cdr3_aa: ASSHTGATEAF
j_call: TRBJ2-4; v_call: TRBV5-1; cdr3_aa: ASRNAQVGDIQY
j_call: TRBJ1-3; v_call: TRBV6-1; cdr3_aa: ASSVQSGNTIY
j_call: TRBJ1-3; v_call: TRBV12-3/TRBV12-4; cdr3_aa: ASSFQSYSGNTIY
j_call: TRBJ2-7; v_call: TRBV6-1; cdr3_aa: ASSEYGRGPSYEQY
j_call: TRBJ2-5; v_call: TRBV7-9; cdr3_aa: ASSLKSSSGPGQETQY
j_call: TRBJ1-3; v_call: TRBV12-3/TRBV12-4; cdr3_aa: ASSSGYLRNTIY
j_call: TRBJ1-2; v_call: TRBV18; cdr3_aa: ASPPSRVVDYGYT
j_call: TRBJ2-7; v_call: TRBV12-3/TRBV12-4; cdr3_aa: ASSLAGTLSYEQY
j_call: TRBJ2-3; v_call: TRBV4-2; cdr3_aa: ASSHVAGDTQY
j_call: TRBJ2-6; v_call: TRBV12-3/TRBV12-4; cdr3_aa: ASSPDSDHSSGANVLT
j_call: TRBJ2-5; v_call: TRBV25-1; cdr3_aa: ASRLDLRRETQY
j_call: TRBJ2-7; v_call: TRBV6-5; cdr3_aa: ASSYDSVGSSYEQY
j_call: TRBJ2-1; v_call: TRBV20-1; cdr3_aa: SARVASGTNNEQF
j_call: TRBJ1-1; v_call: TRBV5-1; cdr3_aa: ASSFTGPAMDTEAF
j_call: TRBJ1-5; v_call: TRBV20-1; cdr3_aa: SAGSLGQGNQPQH
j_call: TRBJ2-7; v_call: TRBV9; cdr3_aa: ASSDGSGQLYEQY
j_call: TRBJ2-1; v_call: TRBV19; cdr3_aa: ASSIGGREVYNEQF
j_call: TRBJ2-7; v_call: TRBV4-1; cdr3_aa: ASSPRDRGAHEQY
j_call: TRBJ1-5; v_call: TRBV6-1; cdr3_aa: ASSPRGHIDFNQPQH
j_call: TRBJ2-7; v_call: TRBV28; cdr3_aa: ASSLGAGTAYYEQY
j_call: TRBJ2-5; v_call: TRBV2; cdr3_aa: ASTKEAGETQY
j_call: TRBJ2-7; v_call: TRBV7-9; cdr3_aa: ASSSTSGRTYEQY
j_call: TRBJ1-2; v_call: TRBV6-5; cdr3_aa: ASSSRSLHT
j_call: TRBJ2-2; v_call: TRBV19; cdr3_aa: ASRLAGGLAGELF
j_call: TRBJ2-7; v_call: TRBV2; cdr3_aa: ASSIAGAVSEQY
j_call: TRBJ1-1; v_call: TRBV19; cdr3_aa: ASSILGYDEAF
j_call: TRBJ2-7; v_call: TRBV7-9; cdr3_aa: ASSLEPGEQY
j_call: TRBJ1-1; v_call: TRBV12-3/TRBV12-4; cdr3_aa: ASSSQQYTEAF
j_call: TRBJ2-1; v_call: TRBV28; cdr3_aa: ASSFRREGPYNEQF
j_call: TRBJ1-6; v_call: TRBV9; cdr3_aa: ASSVGGGGNSPLH
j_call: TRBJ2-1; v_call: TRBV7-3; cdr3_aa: ASSPDSSNEQF
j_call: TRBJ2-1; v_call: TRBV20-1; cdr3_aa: SATRDREGNEQF
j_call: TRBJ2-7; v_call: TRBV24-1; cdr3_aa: ATSDLNRVKGASYEQY
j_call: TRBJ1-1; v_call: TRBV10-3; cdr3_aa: AISESRTWGNTEAF
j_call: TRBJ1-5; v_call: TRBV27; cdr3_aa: ASRDSRRGVNQPQH
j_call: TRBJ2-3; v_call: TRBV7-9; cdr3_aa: ASSRGGTSSTDTQY
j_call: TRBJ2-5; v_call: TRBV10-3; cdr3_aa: AISGEGQIYQETQY
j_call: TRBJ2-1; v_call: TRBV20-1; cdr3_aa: SARDRLAGVYGEQF
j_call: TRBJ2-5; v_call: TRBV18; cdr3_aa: ASSPVGTSQETQY
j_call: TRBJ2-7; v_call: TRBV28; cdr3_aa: ASQGPSYEQY
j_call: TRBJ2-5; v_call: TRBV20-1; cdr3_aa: SAESEGTGDQETQY
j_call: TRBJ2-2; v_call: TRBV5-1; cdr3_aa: ASSRDFSGTGELF
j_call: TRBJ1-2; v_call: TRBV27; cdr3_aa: ASSLNREKYGYT
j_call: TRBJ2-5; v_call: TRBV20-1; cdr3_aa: SARDSLAGLWTQY
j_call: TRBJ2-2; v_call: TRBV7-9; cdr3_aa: ASSTRNLSNTGELF
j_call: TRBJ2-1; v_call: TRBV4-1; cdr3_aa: ASSQGVGLAVYNEQF
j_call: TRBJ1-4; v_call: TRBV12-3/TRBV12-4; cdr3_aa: ASRTAGSEKLF
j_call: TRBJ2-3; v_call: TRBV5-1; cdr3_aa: ATGPGGSTDTQY